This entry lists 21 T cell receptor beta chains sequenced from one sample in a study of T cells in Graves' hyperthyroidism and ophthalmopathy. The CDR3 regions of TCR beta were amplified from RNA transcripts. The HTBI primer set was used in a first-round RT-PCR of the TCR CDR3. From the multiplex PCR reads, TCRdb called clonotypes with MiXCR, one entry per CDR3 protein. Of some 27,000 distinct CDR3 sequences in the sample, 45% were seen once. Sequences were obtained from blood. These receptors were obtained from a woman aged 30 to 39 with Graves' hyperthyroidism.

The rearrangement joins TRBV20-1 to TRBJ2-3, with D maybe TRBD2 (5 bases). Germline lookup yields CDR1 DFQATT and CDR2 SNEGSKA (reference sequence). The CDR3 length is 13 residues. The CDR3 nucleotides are TGCAGCGCCACGCCCCTCGGGAAGGGTACGCAGTATTTT. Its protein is CSATPLGKGTQYF.

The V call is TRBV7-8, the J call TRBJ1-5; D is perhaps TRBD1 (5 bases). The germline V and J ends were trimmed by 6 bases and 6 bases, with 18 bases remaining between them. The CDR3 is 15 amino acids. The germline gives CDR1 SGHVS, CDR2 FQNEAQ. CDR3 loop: CASRLGRQGSQPQHF. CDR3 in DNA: TGTGCCAGCAGACTGGGACGTCAGGGAAGTCAGCCCCAGCATTTT.

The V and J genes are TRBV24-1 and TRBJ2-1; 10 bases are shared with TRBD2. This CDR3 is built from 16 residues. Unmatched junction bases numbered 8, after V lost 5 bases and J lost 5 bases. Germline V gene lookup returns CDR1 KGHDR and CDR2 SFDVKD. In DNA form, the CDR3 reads TGTGCCACCAGTGCCCTAGGACTAGCGGAAGACAATGAGCAGTTCTTC. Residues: CATSALGLAEDNEQFF.

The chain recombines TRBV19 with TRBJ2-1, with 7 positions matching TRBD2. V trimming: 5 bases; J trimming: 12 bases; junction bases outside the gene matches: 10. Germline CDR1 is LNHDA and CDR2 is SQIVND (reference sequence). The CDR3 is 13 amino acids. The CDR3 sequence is CASSAGAGDTQFF. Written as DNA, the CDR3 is TGTGCCAGTAGTGCGGGAGCCGGAGATACGCAGTTCTTC.

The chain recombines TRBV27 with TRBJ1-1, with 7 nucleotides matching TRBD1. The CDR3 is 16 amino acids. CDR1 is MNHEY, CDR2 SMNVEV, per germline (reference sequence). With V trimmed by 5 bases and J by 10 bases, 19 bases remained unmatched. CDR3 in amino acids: CASSAGTETIDRGAFF. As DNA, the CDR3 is TGTGCCAGCAGTGCCGGGACAGAAACAATTGACCGGGGAGCTTTCTTT.

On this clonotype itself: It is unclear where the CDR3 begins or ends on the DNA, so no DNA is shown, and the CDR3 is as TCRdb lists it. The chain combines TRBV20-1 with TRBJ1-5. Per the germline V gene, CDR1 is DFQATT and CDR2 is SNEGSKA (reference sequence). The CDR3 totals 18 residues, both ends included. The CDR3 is CSALVPAGGEQYFGPQHF.

The chain's CDR3 is CSVGADGYTF. The CDR3 DNA follows: TGCAGCGTTGGGGCGGATGGCTACACCTTC. V usage is TRBV29-1 and J usage is TRBJ1-2, with D unresolved. This CDR3 spans 10 amino acids. Per germline, CDR1 SQVTM and CDR2 ANQGSEA. V shed 4 bases and J shed 6 bases, with 6 bases lying between them.

This CDR3 reads CASSYSGRETQYF. CDR3 sequence (DNA): TGTGCCAGCAGTTACTCGGGGCGGGAGACCCAGTACTTC. The rearrangement joins TRBV6-2 or TRBV6-3 to TRBJ2-5; perhaps TRBD1 as D (5 bases). The V end lost 0 bases, the J end lost 5 bases, and 7 bases lay between the germline ends. CDR1 is MNHEY, CDR2 SVGEGT, per germline. This CDR3 contains 13 residues.

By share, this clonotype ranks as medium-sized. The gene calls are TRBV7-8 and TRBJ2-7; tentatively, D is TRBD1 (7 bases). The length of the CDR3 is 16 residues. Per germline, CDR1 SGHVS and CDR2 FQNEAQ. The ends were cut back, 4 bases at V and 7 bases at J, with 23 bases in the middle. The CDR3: CASSWDLQGRQDEQYF. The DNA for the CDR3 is TGTGCCAGCAGCTGGGACTTACAGGGGAGGCAGGATGAGCAGTACTTC.

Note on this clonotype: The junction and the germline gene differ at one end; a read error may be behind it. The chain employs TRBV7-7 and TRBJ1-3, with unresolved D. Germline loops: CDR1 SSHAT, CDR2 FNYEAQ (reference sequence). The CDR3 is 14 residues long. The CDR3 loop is CASSLTLSGNTIYF. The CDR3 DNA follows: TGTGCTAGCAGCTTGACCTTATCTGGAAACACCATATATTTT. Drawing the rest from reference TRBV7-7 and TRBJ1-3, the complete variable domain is GAGVSQSPRYKVTKRGQDVTLRCDPISSHATLYWYQQALGQGPEFLTYFNYEAQPDKSGLPSDRFSAERPEGSISTLTIQRTEQRDSAMYRCASSLTLSGNTIYFGEGSWLTVV.

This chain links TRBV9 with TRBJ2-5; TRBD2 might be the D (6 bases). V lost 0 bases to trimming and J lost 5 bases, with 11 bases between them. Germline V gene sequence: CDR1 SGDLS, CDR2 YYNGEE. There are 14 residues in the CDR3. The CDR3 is CASSVGGVGETQYF. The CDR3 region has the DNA TGTGCCAGCAGCGTAGGCGGGGTTGGGGAGACCCAGTACTTC.

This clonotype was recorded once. The CDR3 coding sequence is TGTGCCAGCAGCACGGCAGGGAACTATGGCTACACCTTC. The encoded protein is CASSTAGNYGYTF. V is TRBV7-2 and J is TRBJ1-2; weak D call: TRBD1 (5 bases). The germline CDR1 and CDR2 sequences are SGHTA and FQGNSA. Trimming shortened V by 5 bases and J by 2 bases, and 9 bases separated the two germline ends. The CDR3 contains 13 residues.

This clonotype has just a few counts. CDR3 nucleotides: TGTGCCACCAGTTTAGGGAATCAGCCCCAGCATTTT. Protein sequence: CATSLGNQPQHF. This chain uses TRBV24-1 with TRBJ1-5; no firm D call. The CDR3 length is 12 residues. The V and J ends lost 6 bases and 4 bases respectively, with 6 bases between them. CDR1 is KGHDR, CDR2 SFDVKD, per germline.

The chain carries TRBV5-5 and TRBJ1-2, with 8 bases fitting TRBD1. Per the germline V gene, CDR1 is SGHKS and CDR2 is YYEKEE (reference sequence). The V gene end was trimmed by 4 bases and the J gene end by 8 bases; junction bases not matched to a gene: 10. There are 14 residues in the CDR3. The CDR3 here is CASSRPQGAGGYTF. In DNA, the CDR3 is TGTGCCAGCAGCCGTCCCCAGGGGGCGGGGGGCTACACCTTC. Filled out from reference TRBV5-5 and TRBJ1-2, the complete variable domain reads DAGVTQSPTHLIKTRGQQVTLRCSPISGHKSVSWYQQVLGQGPQFIFQYYEKEERGRGNFPDRFSARQFPNYSSELNVNALLLGDSALYLCASSRPQGAGGYTFGSGTRLTVV.

The CDR3: CAISGQGAGNSPLHF. Here the CDR3 DNA reads TGTGCCATCAGTGGACAGGGGGCGGGTAATTCACCCCTCCACTTT. The V gene is TRBV10-3, the J gene TRBJ1-6; 10 nucleotides align to TRBD1. Looked up from germline, CDR1 is ENHRY and CDR2 is SYGVKD. V lost 4 bases and J lost 6; bases outside the gene matches: 3. CDR3 length: 15 amino acids.

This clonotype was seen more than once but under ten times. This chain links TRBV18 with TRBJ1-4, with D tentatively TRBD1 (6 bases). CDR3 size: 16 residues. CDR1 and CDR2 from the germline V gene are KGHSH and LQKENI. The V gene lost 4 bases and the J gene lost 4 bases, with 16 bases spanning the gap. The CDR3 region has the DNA TGTGCCAGCTCACTTTCCCGACAGGTGGATAATGAAAAACTGTTTTTT. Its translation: CASSLSRQVDNEKLFF.

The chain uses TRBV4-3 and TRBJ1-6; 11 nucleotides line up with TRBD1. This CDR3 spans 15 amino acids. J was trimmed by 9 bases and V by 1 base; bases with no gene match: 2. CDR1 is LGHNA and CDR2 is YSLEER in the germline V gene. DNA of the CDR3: TGCGCCAGCAGCCAAGGCGGACAGGGGGCTTCACCCCTCCACTTT. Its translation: CASSQGGQGASPLHF.

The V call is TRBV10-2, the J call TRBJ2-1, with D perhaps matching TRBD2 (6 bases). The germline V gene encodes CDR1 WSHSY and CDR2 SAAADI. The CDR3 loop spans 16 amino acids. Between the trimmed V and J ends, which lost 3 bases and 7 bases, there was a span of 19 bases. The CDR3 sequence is CASSEAGAEGLNEQFF. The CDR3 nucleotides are TGCGCCAGCAGTGAAGCGGGCGCGGAAGGGCTTAATGAGCAGTTCTTC.

The CDR3 protein is CATSNGRRGFEQYF. The CDR3 DNA follows: TGTGCCACCTCGAACGGCAGGCGGGGATTCGAGCAGTACTTC. The chain combines TRBV24-1 with TRBJ2-7, with D tentatively TRBD2 (6 bases). Germline assignment: CDR1 KGHDR and CDR2 SFDVKD. V shed 9 bases and J shed 6 bases, with 20 bases lying between them. CDR3 length equals 14 residues.

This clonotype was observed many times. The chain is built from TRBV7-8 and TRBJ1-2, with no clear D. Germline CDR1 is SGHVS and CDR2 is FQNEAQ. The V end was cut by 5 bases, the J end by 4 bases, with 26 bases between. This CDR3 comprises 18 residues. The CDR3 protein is CASSTKRAGLQPLYGYTF. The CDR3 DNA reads TGTGCCAGCAGCACAAAACGGGCCGGCCTACAGCCCCTCTATGGCTACACCTTC.

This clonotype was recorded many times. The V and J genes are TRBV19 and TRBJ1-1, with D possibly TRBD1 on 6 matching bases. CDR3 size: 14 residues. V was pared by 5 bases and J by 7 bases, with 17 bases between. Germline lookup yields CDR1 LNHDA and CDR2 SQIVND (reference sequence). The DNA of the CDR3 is TGTGCCAGTAGTTCGGGACGGGACAAAAGTGAAGCTTTCTTT. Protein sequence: CASSSGRDKSEAFF.